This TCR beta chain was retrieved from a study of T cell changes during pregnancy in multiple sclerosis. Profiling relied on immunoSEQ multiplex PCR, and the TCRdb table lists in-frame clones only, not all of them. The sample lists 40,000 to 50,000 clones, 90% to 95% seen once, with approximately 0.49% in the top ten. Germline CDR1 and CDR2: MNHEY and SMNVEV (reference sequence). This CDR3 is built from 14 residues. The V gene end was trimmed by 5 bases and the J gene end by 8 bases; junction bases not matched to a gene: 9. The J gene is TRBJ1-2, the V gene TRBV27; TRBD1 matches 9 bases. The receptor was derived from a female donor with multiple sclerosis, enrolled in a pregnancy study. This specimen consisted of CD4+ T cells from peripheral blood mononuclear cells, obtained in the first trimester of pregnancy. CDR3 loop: CASSGDRELTGYTF. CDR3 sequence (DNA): TGTGCCAGCAGTGGGGACAGGGAGCTGACGGGCTACACCTTC.